This passage covers 25 T cell receptor beta chains from one sample sequenced in a study of T-cell memory formation after mild COVID-19. MiXCR, run by TCRdb on the 5' RACE reads, gives a single entry per CDR3 protein. The sample lists 110,000 to 150,000 distinct CDR3 sequences; 11% to 15% were seen once. Sequenced material: PBMCs or a T cell subset sorted from them (not recorded which). The receptors shown here come from an adult woman who had mild COVID-19 (a few samples of this study predate the infection). Cell type and time point are not known.

The V and J genes are TRBV4-3 and TRBJ1-1, with 7 bases fitting TRBD1. CDR3 size: 15 residues. The V gene end was trimmed by 2 bases and the J gene end by 5 bases; junction bases not matched to a gene: 8. Germline CDR1 LGHNA, CDR2 YSLEER. Here the CDR3 reads CASSQRQGRETEAFF. CDR3 DNA: TGCGCCAGCAGCCAACGACAGGGAAGGGAAACTGAAGCTTTCTTT.

This clonotype was counted only a few times. CDR3 bases: TGCGCCAGCAGCCAATGGACTAGCGGGGGCGGAGGGTACAATGAGCAGTTCTTC. It codes for CASSQWTSGGGGYNEQFF. This chain uses TRBV4-1 with TRBJ2-1; TRBD2 agrees at 13 bases. CDR3 length equals 18 residues. Trimming removed 2 bases from V and 4 bases from J; junction bases left unmatched: 8. CDR1 MGHRA and CDR2 YSYEKL come from the germline V gene.

The genes are TRBV7-6 and TRBJ2-7; perhaps TRBD2 as D (6 bases). V shed 1 base and J shed 6 bases, with 19 bases lying between them. The CDR3 consists of 16 residues. The germline gives CDR1 SGHVS, CDR2 FNYEAQ. CDR3 coding DNA: TGTGCCAGCAGCTTAGAGGAGGGGATAAACCCTAGCGAGCAGTACTTC. Translation: CASSLEEGINPSEQYF.

A few counts support this clonotype. V and J are TRBV7-6 and TRBJ2-2; D is perhaps TRBD1 or TRBD2 (6 bases each). The germline CDR1 and CDR2 sequences are SGHVS and FNYEAQ. The CDR3 length is 12 residues. The germline V and J ends were trimmed by 6 bases and 6 bases, with 8 bases remaining between them. The CDR3 here is CASREGAGELFF. The CDR3 DNA reads as TGTGCCAGCAGGGAGGGGGCCGGGGAGCTGTTTTTT.

The chain joins TRBV6-2 or TRBV6-3 to TRBJ2-1; 10 bases map to TRBD2. The CDR3 contains 17 residues. J lost 3 bases, V lost 5 bases, and 10 bases had no gene match. CDR1 and CDR2 (germline): MNHEY, SVGEGT. Here the CDR3 DNA reads TGTGCCAGCAGTAAAACCCTAGCGGGAGTGGTCTACAATGAGCAGTTCTTC. Protein: CASSKTLAGVVYNEQFF.

V usage is TRBV5-1 and J usage is TRBJ1-1; tentatively, D is TRBD1 (6 bases). V was clipped by 0 bases and J by 5 bases, with 11 bases between them. This CDR3 has 14 amino acids. The germline V gene has CDR1 SGHRS and CDR2 YFSETQ. This CDR3 is CASSLVPGQTEAFF. The CDR3 coding sequence is TGCGCCAGCAGCTTGGTCCCCGGACAGACTGAAGCTTTCTTT.

J is TRBJ2-1 and V is TRBV7-9, with D possibly matching TRBD2 (5 bases). CDR1 SEHNR and CDR2 FQNEAQ come from the germline V gene (reference sequence). Trimming left V 7 bases short and J 2 bases short, with 18 bases between. The CDR3 length is 16 residues. The CDR3 DNA follows: TGTGCCAGCACCCCCCTAACGGGGTGGGCCTACAATGAGCAGTTCTTC. Its translation is CASTPLTGWAYNEQFF.

This sequence joins TRBV24-1 and TRBJ2-2, with a possible D match to TRBD1 (6 bases). The CDR3 is made up of 15 amino acids. CDR1 KGHDR and CDR2 SFDVKD come from the germline V gene. The V and J ends lost 3 bases and 0 bases respectively, with 7 bases between them. CDR3 sequence reads: CATSDRQANTGELFF. Here the CDR3 DNA reads TGTGCCACCAGTGATAGACAGGCGAACACCGGGGAGCTGTTTTTT.

A few counts support this clonotype. The chain couples TRBV29-1 to TRBJ2-7, with D possibly TRBD1 on 6 matching bases. CDR3 size: 14 residues. V gave up 1 base and J gave up 3 bases, with 13 bases separating them. Germline V CDR1 and CDR2: SQVTM, ANQGSEA. This CDR3 is CSVEGPSGDYEQYF. In DNA form, the CDR3 reads TGCAGCGTTGAAGGTCCGTCAGGGGACTACGAGCAGTACTTC.

There are many counts of this clonotype. J is TRBJ2-3 and V is TRBV12-3 or TRBV12-4; D is uncertain. The CDR3 is made up of 15 amino acids. Trimming took 2 bases from V and 2 from J, leaving 11 bases between them. CDR3: CASSLFDPPTDTQYF. The CDR3 nucleotides are TGTGCCAGCAGTTTATTTGACCCTCCCACAGATACGCAGTATTTT.

J is TRBJ2-3 and V is TRBV9; the D gene is possibly TRBD2 (6 bases). Trimming took 0 bases from V and 2 from J, leaving 7 bases between them. The CDR3 length is 14 residues. Per germline, CDR1 SGDLS and CDR2 YYNGEE. The CDR3 region is CASSVALATDTQYF. The CDR3 DNA is TGTGCCAGCAGCGTAGCACTAGCCACAGATACGCAGTATTTT.

This clonotype was detected only a few times. The chain combines TRBV11-2 with TRBJ2-2, with D uncertain. CDR1 is SGHAT, CDR2 FQNNGV, per germline. V was trimmed by 1 base and J by 3 bases, leaving 6 bases between them. This CDR3 is 14 amino acids long. The CDR3 loop is CASSLGPYTGELFF. CDR3 nucleotide sequence: TGTGCCAGCAGCTTAGGCCCCTACACCGGGGAGCTGTTTTTT.

In this sample, this clonotype turned up a few times. The J gene is TRBJ2-1, the V gene TRBV12-3 or TRBV12-4; TRBD1 matches 8 bases. The CDR3 has 15 amino acids. V shed 6 bases and J 0 bases; nucleotides not matched to a gene: 4. The CDR3 protein is CASRPTGASYNEQFF. For the CDR3, the DNA is TGTGCCAGCAGGCCGACAGGGGCCTCCTACAATGAGCAGTTCTTC.

The table lists this clonotype with a few counts. The chain recombines TRBV9 with TRBJ2-1; D remains unclear. V was clipped by 4 bases and J by 0 bases, with 8 bases between them. The CDR3 is 14 residues long. Germline CDR1 is SGDLS and CDR2 is YYNGEE. The CDR3 DNA reads as TGTGCCAGCAGCTCCAAAAGCTCCTACAATGAGCAGTTCTTC. As protein: CASSSKSSYNEQFF.

The V call is TRBV4-1, the J call TRBJ2-7; D is ambiguous. From germline, CDR1 is MGHRA and CDR2 YSYEKL. CDR3 length: 15 residues. Trimming cost V 1 base and J 0 bases, with 10 bases left between them. The CDR3 protein is CASSQVREPSYEQYF. CDR3 bases: TGCGCCAGCAGCCAAGTGAGAGAGCCCTCCTACGAGCAGTACTTC.

The chain joins TRBV5-1 to TRBJ2-3; 15 bases fit TRBD2. The CDR3 is made up of 18 amino acids. Germline values: CDR1 SGHRS, CDR2 YFSETQ. Trimming took 0 bases from V and 5 from J; bases not matched to a gene: 7. CDR3 nucleotides: TGCGCCAGCAGCTTGGACCCCGGGACTAGCGGGGGGTTAGATACGCAGTATTTT. Amino acids: CASSLDPGTSGGLDTQYF.

In this sample, this clonotype turned up many times. The genes are TRBV29-1 and TRBJ2-7, with 8 nucleotides matching TRBD1. J lost 5 bases, V lost 4 bases, and 10 bases had no gene match. There are 14 residues in the CDR3. In germline, CDR1 is SQVTM, CDR2 ANQGSEA. The CDR3 region has the DNA TGCAGCGTTGGAAGACAGGGGACGGCCGACGAGCAGTACTTC. It is translated as CSVGRQGTADEQYF.

This clonotype was seen more than once but under ten times. This rearrangement joins TRBV29-1 to TRBJ2-1; TRBD2 aligns across 10 bases. Germline V gives CDR1 SQVTM, CDR2 ANQGSEA. V trimming: 0 bases; J trimming: 4 bases; junction bases outside the gene matches: 6. The CDR3 contains 16 residues. CDR3 region: CSVEDPGTSVYNEQFF. CDR3 DNA: TGCAGCGTTGAAGATCCCGGGACTAGCGTATACAATGAGCAGTTCTTC.

This clonotype was detected only a few times. J is TRBJ2-7 and V is TRBV9, with 13 bases identical to TRBD2. Trimming removed 4 bases from V and 5 bases from J; junction bases left unmatched: 6. The CDR3 is 15 residues long. Germline V CDR1 and CDR2: SGDLS, YYNGEE. CDR3 sequence reads: CASSLGTSGINEQYF. The CDR3 nucleotides read TGTGCCAGCAGCCTCGGGACTAGCGGGATCAACGAGCAGTACTTC. The whole variable domain, remainder taken from reference TRBV9 and TRBJ2-7, is DSGVTQTPKHLITATGQRVTLRCSPRSGDLSVYWYQQSLDQGLQFLIQYYNGEERAKGNILERFSAQQFPDLHSELNLSSLELGDSALYFCASSLGTSGINEQYFGPGTRLTVT.

This clonotype was seen a handful of times. The chain carries TRBV9 and TRBJ2-2, with D possibly TRBD1 on 5 matching bases. Germline V gives CDR1 SGDLS, CDR2 YYNGEE. The V and J ends lost 3 bases and 3 bases respectively, with 21 bases between them. The CDR3 runs 18 residues. The CDR3, as DNA: TGTGCCAGCAGCGCACACCCCCTGGGGCAGCCGGACACCGGGGAGCTGTTTTTT. This codes for CASSAHPLGQPDTGELFF.

This clonotype was picked up a small number of times. This chain joins TRBV29-1 and TRBJ1-5, with TRBD1 matching 7 bases. The CDR3 length is 13 residues. V trimming: 7 bases; J trimming: 6 bases; junction bases outside the gene matches: 9. The V gene's germline CDR1 is SQVTM and CDR2 ANQGSEA. CDR3 in DNA: TGCAGCGCACATACAGGGGACTCTCAGCCCCAGCATTTT. As protein: CSAHTGDSQPQHF.

This clonotype was detected ten times or more. For the CDR3, the DNA is TGTGCCAGCAGCCAGAGACAGGGGAATCCCCGAGAGACCCAGTACTTC. This encodes CASSQRQGNPRETQYF. The chain has TRBV7-9 and TRBJ2-5, with TRBD1 matching over 8 bases. The CDR3 runs to 16 residues. Germline lookup yields CDR1 SEHNR and CDR2 FQNEAQ (reference sequence). V lost 5 bases to trimming and J lost 4 bases; unmatched junction nucleotides: 12.

V and J are TRBV2 and TRBJ2-1; 9 bases map to TRBD2. V trimming: 5 bases; J trimming: 8 bases; junction bases outside the gene matches: 10. Germline CDR1 is SNHLY and CDR2 is FYNNEI. The CDR3 runs 15 residues. CDR3 nucleotide sequence: TGTGCCAGCAGTCCGACTAGCGGTTTTGTCGATGAGCAGTTCTTC. This translates into CASSPTSGFVDEQFF.

This clonotype was seen a handful of times. The genes are TRBV4-1 and TRBJ2-5, with 8 bases fitting TRBD1. Germline CDR1 is MGHRA and CDR2 is YSYEKL. V shed 0 bases, J shed 5 bases, and the junction held 14 bases outside the gene matches. There are 18 residues in the CDR3. Here the CDR3 DNA reads TGCGCCAGCAGCCAAGATCCCTATCCAGGGGGCATCGTGGAGACCCAGTACTTC. Protein sequence: CASSQDPYPGGIVETQYF.

This chain links TRBV4-3 with TRBJ1-1; D is unclear. The V end was cut by 0 bases, the J end by 0 bases, with 11 bases between. The CDR3 has 16 residues. Germline V gene lookup returns CDR1 LGHNA and CDR2 YSLEER. CDR3 nucleotide sequence: TGCGCCAGCAGCCAAGATTTAAATAGTCTGAACACTGAAGCTTTCTTT. It specifies CASSQDLNSLNTEAFF.